A single TCR beta chain is shown here with its context. The antigen is not known. The Oncomine TCR Beta short-read assay was applied to DNA of cultured CD4+ T cells. TCRdb reprocessed the PCR reads via MiXCR and lists one record per CDR3 protein. The data contain about 1,600 distinct CDR3 sequences, approximately 70% of them singletons. This sample was included in a study of vaccination and CD4 T cells after COVID-19. Study summary: The convalescent population consisted of six males and four females, two of whom were of Hispanic ethnicity. Post-COVID specimens were obtained a median about 100 days after diagnosis (range 35 to 161).

General study findings and limits: The study found median SARS-CoV-2-reactive clonotypes rising from 21 to 38, not significantly.

The CDR3 extends over 14 amino acids. The V gene lost 5 bases and the J gene lost 6 bases, with 16 bases spanning the gap. Germline-derived CDR1 and CDR2 are SGHTA and FQGNSA. Treatment of the sample: roughly 11-day PBMC culture with coronavirus spike peptide pools or control peptides (ViraFEST assay). Dates of PCR positivity, March to December 2020, preceded the US Alpha, Beta and Delta variants. This clonotype was sampled from a human donor who had recovered from COVID-19. The V call is TRBV7-2, the J call TRBJ2-5; the D gene could be TRBD1 or TRBD2 (5 bases each). Sample: CD4+ T cells from blood, cultured in vitro, taken after SARS-CoV-2 vaccination. CDR3 sequence reads: CASSPGPGQKTQYF. Written as DNA, the CDR3 is TGTGCCAGCAGCCCGGGGCCCGGGCAGAAGACCCAGTACTTC. Full variable domain (outside the CDR3, taken from reference TRBV7-2 and TRBJ2-5): GAGVSQSPSNKVTEKGKDVELRCDPISGHTALYWYRQSLGQGLEFLIYFQGNSAPDKSGLPSDRFSAERTGGSVSTLTIQRTQQEDSAVYLCASSPGPGQKTQYFGPGTRLLVL.